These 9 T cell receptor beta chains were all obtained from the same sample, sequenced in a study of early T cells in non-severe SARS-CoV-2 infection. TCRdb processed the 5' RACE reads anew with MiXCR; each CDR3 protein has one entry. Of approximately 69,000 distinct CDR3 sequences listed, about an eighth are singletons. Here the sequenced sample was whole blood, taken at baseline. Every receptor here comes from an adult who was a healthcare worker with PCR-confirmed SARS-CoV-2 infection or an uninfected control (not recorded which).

The DNA for the CDR3 is TGTGCTAGTGGTTTGTCGTTACGGCCTCTCTATGGCTACACCTTC. Protein product: CASGLSLRPLYGYTF. The V and J genes are TRBV12-5 and TRBJ1-2; D ambiguous. Germline V gene sequence: CDR1 LGHNT, CDR2 FRNRAP. Trimming pared 2 bases from V and 4 bases from J, leaving 14 bases between. CDR3 length: 15 residues. Using reference TRBV12-5 and TRBJ1-2 for the parts outside the CDR3, the full variable domain is DARVTQTPRHKVTEMGQEVTMRCQPILGHNTVFWYRQTMMQGLELLAYFRNRAPLDDSGMPKDRFSAEMPDATLATLKIQPSEPRDSAVYFCASGLSLRPLYGYTFGSGTRLTVV.

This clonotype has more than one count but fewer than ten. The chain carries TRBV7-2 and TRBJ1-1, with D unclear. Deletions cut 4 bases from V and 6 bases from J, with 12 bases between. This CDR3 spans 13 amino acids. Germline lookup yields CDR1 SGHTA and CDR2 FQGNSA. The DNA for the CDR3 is TGTGCCAGCAGCTCTATGGCCACCTCTGAAGCTTTCTTT. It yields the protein CASSSMATSEAFF.

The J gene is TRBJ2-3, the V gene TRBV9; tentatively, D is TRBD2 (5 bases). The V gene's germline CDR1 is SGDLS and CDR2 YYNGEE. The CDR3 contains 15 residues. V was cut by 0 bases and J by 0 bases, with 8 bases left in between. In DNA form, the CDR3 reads TGTGCCAGCAGCGTAGAGGGAGCTAGCACAGATACGCAGTATTTT. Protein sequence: CASSVEGASTDTQYF.

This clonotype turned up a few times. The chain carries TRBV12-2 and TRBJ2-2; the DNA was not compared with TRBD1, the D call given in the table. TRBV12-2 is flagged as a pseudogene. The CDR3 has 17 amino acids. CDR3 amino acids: CASRWLRDLANTGELFF. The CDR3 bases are TGTGCAAGTCGCTGGCTGAGGGACCTCGCGAACACCGGGGAGCTGTTTTTT.

In nucleotides, the CDR3 is TGCGCCAGCAGCCAAGGGACTAGCGGGAGATTATATGAGCAGTTCTTC. This translates into CASSQGTSGRLYEQFF. This sequence joins TRBV4-3 and TRBJ2-1; 13 positions agree with TRBD2. The V gene end was trimmed by 1 base and the J gene end by 8 bases; junction bases not matched to a gene: 5. The germline V gene has CDR1 LGHNA and CDR2 YSLEER. The CDR3 is 16 amino acids.

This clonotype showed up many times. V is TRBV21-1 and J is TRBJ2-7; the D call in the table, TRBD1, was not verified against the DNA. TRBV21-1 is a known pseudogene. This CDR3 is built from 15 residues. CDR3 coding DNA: TGTGCCAGCAGCCTCAGTGGGACAGGAGTCTACGAGCAGTACTTC. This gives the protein CASSLSGTGVYEQYF.

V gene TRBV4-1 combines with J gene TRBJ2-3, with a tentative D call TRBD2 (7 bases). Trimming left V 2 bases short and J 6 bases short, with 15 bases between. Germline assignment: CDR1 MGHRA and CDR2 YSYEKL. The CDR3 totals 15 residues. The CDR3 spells CASSQFPGGRDTQYF. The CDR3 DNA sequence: TGCGCCAGCAGCCAATTCCCGGGGGGCAGGGATACGCAGTATTTT.

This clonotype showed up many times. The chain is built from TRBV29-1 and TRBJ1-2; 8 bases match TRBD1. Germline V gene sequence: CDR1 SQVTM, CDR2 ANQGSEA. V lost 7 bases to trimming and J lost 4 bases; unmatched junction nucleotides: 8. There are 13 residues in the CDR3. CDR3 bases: TGCAGCGCCGAGGACAGGGTCATCTATGGCTACACCTTC. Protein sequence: CSAEDRVIYGYTF.

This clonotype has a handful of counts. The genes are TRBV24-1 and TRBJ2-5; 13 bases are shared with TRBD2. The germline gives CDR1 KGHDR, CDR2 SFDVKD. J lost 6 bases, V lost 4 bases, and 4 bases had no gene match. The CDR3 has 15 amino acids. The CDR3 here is CATSERTSGSQTQYF. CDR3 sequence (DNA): TGTGCCACCAGTGAACGGACTAGCGGGAGCCAGACCCAGTACTTC.